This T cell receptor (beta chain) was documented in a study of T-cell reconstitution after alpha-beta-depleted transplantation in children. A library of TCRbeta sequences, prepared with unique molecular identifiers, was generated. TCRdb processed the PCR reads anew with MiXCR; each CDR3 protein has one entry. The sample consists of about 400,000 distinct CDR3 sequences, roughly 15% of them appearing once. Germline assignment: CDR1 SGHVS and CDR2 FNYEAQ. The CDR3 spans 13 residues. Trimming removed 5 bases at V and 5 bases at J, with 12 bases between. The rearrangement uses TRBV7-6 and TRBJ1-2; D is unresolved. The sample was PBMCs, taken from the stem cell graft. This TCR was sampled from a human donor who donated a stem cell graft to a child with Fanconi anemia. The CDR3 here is CASSPGNLYGYTF. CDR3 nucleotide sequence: TGTGCCAGCAGCCCGGGAAACTTATATGGCTACACCTTC.